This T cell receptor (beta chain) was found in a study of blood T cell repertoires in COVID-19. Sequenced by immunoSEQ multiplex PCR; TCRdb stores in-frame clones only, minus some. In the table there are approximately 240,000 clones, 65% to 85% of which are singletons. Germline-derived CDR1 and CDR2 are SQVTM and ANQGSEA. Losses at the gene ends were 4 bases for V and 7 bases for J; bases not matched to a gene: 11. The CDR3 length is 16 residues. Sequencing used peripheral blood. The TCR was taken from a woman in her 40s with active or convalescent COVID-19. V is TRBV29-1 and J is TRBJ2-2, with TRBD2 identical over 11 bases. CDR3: CSVGDPGLAAGGELFF. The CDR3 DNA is TGCAGCGTTGGCGATCCGGGACTAGCGGCAGGCGGGGAGCTGTTTTTT.